The clone carrying this T cell receptor beta chain was counted a single time. CDR1 and CDR2 (germline): MGHRA, YSYEKL. There are 15 residues in the CDR3. With 3 bases clipped from V and 2 bases from J, the junction kept 5 bases outside the gene matches. Repertoires were generated with immunoSEQ multiplex PCR, while TCRdb's copy carries only in-frame clones and drops some. Among fewer than 300,000 clones listed, almost 85% were seen once. This sample is part of a study of control samples from healthy donors and cancer patients. The sequence derives from a woman aged 55-75 years with lung cancer. Sequencing was done on a sample of PBMCs. The chain carries TRBV4-1 and TRBJ2-7; 9 bases are shared with TRBD2. The CDR3 spells CASSHGLAYTYEQYF. The CDR3 DNA reads TGCGCCAGCAGCCACGGACTAGCGTACACCTACGAGCAGTACTTC.